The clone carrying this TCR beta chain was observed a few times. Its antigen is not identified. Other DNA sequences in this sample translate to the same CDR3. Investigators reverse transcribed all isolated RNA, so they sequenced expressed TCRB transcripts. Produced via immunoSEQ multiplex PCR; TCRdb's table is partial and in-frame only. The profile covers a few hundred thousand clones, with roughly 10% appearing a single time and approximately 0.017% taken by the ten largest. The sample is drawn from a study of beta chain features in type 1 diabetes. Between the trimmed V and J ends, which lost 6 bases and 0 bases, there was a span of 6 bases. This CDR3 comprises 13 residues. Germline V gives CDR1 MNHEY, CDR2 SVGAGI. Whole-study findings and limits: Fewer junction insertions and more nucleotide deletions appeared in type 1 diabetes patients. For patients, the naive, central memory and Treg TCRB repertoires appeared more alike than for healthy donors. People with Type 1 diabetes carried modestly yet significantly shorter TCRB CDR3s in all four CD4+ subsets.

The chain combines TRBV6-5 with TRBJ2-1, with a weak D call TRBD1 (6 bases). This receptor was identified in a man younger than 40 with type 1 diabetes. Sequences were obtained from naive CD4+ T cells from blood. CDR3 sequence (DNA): TGTGCCAGCAGGGACAGCTCCTACAATGAGCAGTTCTTC. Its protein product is CASRDSSYNEQFF.